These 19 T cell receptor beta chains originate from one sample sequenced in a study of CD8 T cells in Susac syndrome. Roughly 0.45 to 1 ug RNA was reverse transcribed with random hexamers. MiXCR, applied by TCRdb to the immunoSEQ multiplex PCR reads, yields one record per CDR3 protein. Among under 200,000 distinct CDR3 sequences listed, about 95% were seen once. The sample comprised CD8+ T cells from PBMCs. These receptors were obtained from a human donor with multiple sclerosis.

The CDR3 region is CASSQGGRAAETQYF. In DNA form, the CDR3 reads TGTGCCAGCAGCCAGGGGGGAAGAGCGGCAGAGACCCAGTACTTC. The gene calls are TRBV3-1 and TRBJ2-5, with a tentative D call TRBD2 (6 bases). This CDR3 spans 15 amino acids. The V gene lost 3 bases and the J gene lost 4 bases, with 15 bases spanning the gap. The germline V gene has CDR1 LGHDT and CDR2 YNNKEL (reference sequence).

In DNA, the CDR3 is TGTGCCTGGAGTGTCGGTAGCGCGCCTTACAATGAGCAGTTCTTC. Encoded protein: CAWSVGSAPYNEQFF. The chain carries TRBV30 and TRBJ2-1; D might be TRBD2 (5 bases). Looked up from germline, CDR1 is GTSNPN and CDR2 is SVGIG (reference sequence). The CDR3 loop spans 15 amino acids. Trimming stripped 0 bases from V and 4 bases from J, with 13 bases between.

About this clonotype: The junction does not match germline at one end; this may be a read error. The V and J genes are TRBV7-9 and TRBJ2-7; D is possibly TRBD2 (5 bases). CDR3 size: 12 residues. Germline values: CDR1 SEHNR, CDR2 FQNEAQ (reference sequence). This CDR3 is CASSIALHEQYF. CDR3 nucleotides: TGTGCCAGCAGCATAGCGCTCCACGAGCAGTACTTC.

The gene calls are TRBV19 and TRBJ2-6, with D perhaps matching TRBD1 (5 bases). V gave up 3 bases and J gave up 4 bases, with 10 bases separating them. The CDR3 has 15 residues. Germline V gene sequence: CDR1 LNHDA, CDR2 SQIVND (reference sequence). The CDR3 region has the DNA TGTGCCAGTAGTATTTGGGGCTCGGGGGCCAACGTCCTGACTTTC. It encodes CASSIWGSGANVLTF.

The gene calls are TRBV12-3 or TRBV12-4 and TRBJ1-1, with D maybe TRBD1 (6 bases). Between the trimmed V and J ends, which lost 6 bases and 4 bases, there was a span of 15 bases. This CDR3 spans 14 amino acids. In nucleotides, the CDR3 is TGTGCCAGCAGCGCCGACAGGCTGATCACTGAAGCTTTCTTT. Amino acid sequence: CASSADRLITEAFF.

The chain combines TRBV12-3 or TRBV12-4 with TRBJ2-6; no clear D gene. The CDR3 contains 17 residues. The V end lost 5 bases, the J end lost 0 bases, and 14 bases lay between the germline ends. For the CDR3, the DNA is TGTGCCAGCAGTCGAAAAGGAGAGAGCTCTGGGGCCAACGTCCTGACTTTC. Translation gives CASSRKGESSGANVLTF.

Here the CDR3 DNA reads TGTGCCAGCAGTTTAGGCGGGAGTGGAGAGACCCAGTACTTC. Its protein product is CASSLGGSGETQYF. The chain employs TRBV27 and TRBJ2-5, with 7 nucleotides matching TRBD2. Germline trimming cut 2 bases from V and 4 bases from J; bases unmatched to any gene: 4. From germline, CDR1 is MNHEY and CDR2 SMNVEV (reference sequence). There are 14 residues in the CDR3.

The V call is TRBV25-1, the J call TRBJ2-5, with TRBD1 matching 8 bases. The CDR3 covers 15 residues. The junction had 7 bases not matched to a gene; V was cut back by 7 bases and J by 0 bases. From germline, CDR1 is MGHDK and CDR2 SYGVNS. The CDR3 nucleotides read TGTGCCAGCAAGCCGGGACAGGCGTACCAAGAGACCCAGTACTTC. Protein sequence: CASKPGQAYQETQYF.

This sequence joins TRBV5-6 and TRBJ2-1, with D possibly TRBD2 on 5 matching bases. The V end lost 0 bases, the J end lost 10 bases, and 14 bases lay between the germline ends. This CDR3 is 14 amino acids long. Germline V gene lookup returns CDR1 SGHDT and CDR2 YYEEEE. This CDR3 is CASSLGAASQEQFF. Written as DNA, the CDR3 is TGTGCCAGCAGCTTGGGCGCGGCTAGCCAGGAGCAGTTCTTC.

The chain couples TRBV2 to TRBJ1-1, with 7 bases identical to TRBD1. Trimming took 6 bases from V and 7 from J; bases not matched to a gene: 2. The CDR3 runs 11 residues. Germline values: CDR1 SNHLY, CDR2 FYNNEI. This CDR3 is CASRQGNEAFF. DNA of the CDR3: TGTGCCAGCAGACAGGGGAATGAAGCTTTCTTT.

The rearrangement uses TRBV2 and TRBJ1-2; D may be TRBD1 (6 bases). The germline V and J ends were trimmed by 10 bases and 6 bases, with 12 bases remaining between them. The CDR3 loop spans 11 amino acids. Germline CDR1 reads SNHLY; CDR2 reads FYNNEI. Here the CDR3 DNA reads TGTGCCACACAGGGAGGAAATGGCTACACCTTC. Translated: CATQGGNGYTF.

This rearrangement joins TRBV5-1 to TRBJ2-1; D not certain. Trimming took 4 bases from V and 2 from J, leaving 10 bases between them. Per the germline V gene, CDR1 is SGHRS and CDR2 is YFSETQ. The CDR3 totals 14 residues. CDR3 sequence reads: CASSLTPTYNEQFF. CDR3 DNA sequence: TGCGCCAGCAGCCTCACCCCCACCTACAATGAGCAGTTCTTC. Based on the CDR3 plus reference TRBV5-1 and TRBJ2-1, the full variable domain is KAGVTQTPRYLIKTRGQQVTLSCSPISGHRSVSWYQQTPGQGLQFLFEYFSETQRNKGNFPGRFSGRQFSNSRSEMNVSTLELGDSALYLCASSLTPTYNEQFFGPGTRLTVL.

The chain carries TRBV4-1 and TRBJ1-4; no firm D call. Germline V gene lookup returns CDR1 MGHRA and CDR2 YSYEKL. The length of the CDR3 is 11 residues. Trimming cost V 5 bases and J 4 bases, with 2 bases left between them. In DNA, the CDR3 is TGCGCCAGCAGCATTAATGAAAAACTGTTTTTT. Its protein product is CASSINEKLFF.

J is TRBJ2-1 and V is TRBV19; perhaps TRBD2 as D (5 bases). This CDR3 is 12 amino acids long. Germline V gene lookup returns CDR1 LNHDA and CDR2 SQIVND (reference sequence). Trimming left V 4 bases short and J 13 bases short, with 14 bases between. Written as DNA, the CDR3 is TGTGCCAGTAGTAACGAGGACGGGGTACAGTTCTTC. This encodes CASSNEDGVQFF.

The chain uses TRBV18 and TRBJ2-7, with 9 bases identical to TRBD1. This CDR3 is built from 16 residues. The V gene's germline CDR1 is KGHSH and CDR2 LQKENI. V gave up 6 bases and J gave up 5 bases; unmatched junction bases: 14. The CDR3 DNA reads TGTGCCAGCTCGCCCCTAGGACAGGGGTCGTTGGACGAGCAGTACTTC. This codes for CASSPLGQGSLDEQYF.

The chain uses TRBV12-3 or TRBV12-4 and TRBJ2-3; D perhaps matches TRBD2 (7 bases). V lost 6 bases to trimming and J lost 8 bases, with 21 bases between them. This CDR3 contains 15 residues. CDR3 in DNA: TGTGCCAGCAGCATAACCCCTCCCGCGGGGGCTACGCAGTATTTT. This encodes CASSITPPAGATQYF.

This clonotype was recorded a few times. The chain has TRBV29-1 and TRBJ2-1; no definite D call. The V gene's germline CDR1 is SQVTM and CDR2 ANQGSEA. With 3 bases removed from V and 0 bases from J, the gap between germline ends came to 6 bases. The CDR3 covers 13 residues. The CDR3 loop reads CSVDGSSYNEQFF. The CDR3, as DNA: TGCAGCGTTGATGGTAGCTCCTACAATGAGCAGTTCTTC.

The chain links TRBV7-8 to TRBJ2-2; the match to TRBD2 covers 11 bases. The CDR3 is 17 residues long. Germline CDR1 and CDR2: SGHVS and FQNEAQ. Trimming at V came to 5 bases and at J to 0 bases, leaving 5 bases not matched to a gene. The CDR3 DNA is TGTGCCAGCAGCCCGGGACTAGCGGCAGCGAACACCGGGGAGCTGTTTTTT. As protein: CASSPGLAAANTGELFF.

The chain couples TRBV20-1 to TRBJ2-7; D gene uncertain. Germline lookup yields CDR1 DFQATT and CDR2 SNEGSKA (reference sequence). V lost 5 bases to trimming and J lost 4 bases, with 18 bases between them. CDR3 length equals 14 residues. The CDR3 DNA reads TGCAGTGCTCCGTTTGGGTTTGCTCCTTACGAGCAGTACTTC. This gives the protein CSAPFGFAPYEQYF.